Presented here are 24 T cell receptor beta chains from one specimen sequenced in a study of cytomegalovirus exposure and HLA in healthy donors. The primer mix had 60 Vbeta and 13 Jbeta primers. Here immunoSEQ multiplex PCR was the method, and the copy in TCRdb shows in-frame clones only, minus some. This table has about 96,000 clones, about 70% appearing once. The specimen sequenced was PBMCs. The receptors shown here come from a woman in her 70s in good health and CMV-seropositive.

This chain uses TRBV18 with TRBJ1-1; D might be TRBD1 (5 bases). The CDR3 covers 14 residues. V was shortened by 5 bases and J by 5 bases, with 15 bases between the two germline ends. Germline CDR1 reads KGHSH; CDR2 reads LQKENI. The CDR3 sequence is CASSESMGGTEAFF. CDR3 in DNA: TGTGCCAGCTCAGAGTCGATGGGGGGAACTGAAGCTTTCTTT.

The V call is TRBV5-1, the J call TRBJ2-6, with TRBD1 matching over 8 bases. This CDR3 is 17 amino acids long. Losses at the gene ends were 1 base for V and 4 bases for J; bases not matched to a gene: 7. Germline V lookup: CDR1 SGHRS, CDR2 YFSETQ. The CDR3 here is CASSLPSTGVGANVLTF. CDR3 nucleotide sequence: TGCGCCAGCAGCTTGCCCTCGACAGGGGTCGGGGCCAACGTCCTGACTTTC.

The J gene is TRBJ2-5, the V gene TRBV9; 7 bases are shared with TRBD2. Near its end, the DNA agrees better with TRBJ2-7, so the J call may be wrong. Germline assignment: CDR1 SGDLS and CDR2 YYNGEE. This CDR3 spans 15 amino acids. The CDR3 spells CASSVDFGGTYEQYF. In DNA, the CDR3 is TGTGCCAGCAGCGTAGACTTCGGGGGGACCTACGAGCAGTACTTC.

This clone was observed a handful of times. The chain links TRBV27 to TRBJ1-1; 7 bases line up with TRBD1. The germline CDR1 and CDR2 sequences are MNHEY and SMNVEV (reference sequence). The CDR3 extends over 14 amino acids. V was pared by 4 bases and J by 1 base, with 3 bases of the junction left unmatched. The chain's CDR3 is CASSSHRGNTEAFF. CDR3 in DNA: TGTGCCAGCAGTTCCCACAGGGGGAACACTGAAGCTTTCTTT.

The chain recombines TRBV27 with TRBJ2-4, with 8 bases that match TRBD1. Germline CDR1 is MNHEY and CDR2 is SMNVEV (reference sequence). The CDR3 is 13 residues long. V shed 6 bases and J 9 bases; nucleotides not matched to a gene: 7. The CDR3 protein is CASRGQQGGIQYF. CDR3 nucleotides: TGTGCCAGCAGGGGCCAACAGGGGGGCATTCAGTACTTC.

This sequence joins TRBV29-1 and TRBJ1-2; 9 bases line up with TRBD1. V was clipped by 5 bases and J by 8 bases; unmatched bases: 12. CDR3 length: 14 amino acids. From germline, CDR1 is SQVTM and CDR2 ANQGSEA. The CDR3 sequence: CSVTLLQGAGGYTF. The CDR3 coding sequence is TGCAGCGTTACGCTACTACAGGGGGCCGGCGGCTACACCTTC.

The chain employs TRBV15 and TRBJ1-1; D is perhaps TRBD1 (6 bases). Trimming pared 5 bases from V and 6 bases from J, leaving 16 bases between. Germline V gene lookup returns CDR1 LNHNV and CDR2 YYDKDF (reference sequence). The CDR3 runs 14 residues. CDR3 sequence (DNA): TGTGCCACCAGCGGACCACGGGGGGCGTCTGAAGCTTTCTTT. Its translation is CATSGPRGASEAFF.

The chain is built from TRBV10-3 and TRBJ2-1; D is perhaps TRBD2 (7 bases). Between the trimmed V and J ends, which lost 4 bases and 7 bases, there was a span of 11 bases. Germline loops: CDR1 ENHRY, CDR2 SYGVKD. The CDR3 is 13 residues long. CDR3 in amino acids: CAISGGGGNEQFF. The CDR3 coding sequence is TGTGCCATCAGTGGGGGAGGGGGGAATGAGCAGTTCTTC.

The chain carries TRBV9 and TRBJ1-3; TRBD1 is a possible D gene (6 bases). Trimming took 3 bases from V and 0 from J, leaving 7 bases between them. Germline CDR1 and CDR2: SGDLS and YYNGEE. This CDR3 region has 14 residues. The CDR3 coding sequence is TGTGCCAGCAGCGCACAGGGCTCTGGAAACACCATATATTTT. The encoded protein is CASSAQGSGNTIYF. Filled out from reference TRBV9 and TRBJ1-3, the complete variable domain reads DSGVTQTPKHLITATGQRVTLRCSPRSGDLSVYWYQQSLDQGLQFLIQYYNGEERAKGNILERFSAQQFPDLHSELNLSSLELGDSALYFCASSAQGSGNTIYFGEGSWLTVV.

This chain links TRBV5-1 with TRBJ2-3; 9 nucleotides align to TRBD1. CDR3 size: 15 residues. V lost 4 bases and J lost 5; bases outside the gene matches: 8. The germline CDR1 and CDR2 sequences are SGHRS and YFSETQ. CDR3 amino acids: CASSARDRERDTQYF. Here the CDR3 DNA reads TGCGCCAGCAGCGCCCGGGACAGGGAACGAGATACGCAGTATTTT.

CDR3 region: CASSEGRGALPGELFF. The CDR3 nucleotides are TGCGCCAGCAGTGAGGGCCGGGGGGCCCTTCCCGGGGAGCTGTTTTTT. The V call is TRBV10-2, the J call TRBJ2-2, with a possible D match to TRBD2 (7 bases). Trimming took off 2 bases at V and 6 bases at J, with 16 bases between the two ends. The CDR3 sequence is 16 residues long. Germline lookup yields CDR1 WSHSY and CDR2 SAAADI.

J is TRBJ2-1 and V is TRBV28; D perhaps matches TRBD1 (6 bases). There are 13 residues in the CDR3. V shed 6 bases and J shed 3 bases, with 9 bases lying between them. Per germline, CDR1 MDHEN and CDR2 SYDVKM. In DNA, the CDR3 is TGTGCCAGCAGCTGGACAGTCTACAATGAGCAGTTCTTC. Protein product: CASSWTVYNEQFF. The variable domain in full, with the rest retrieved from reference TRBV28 and TRBJ2-1, is DVKVTQSSRYLVKRTGEKVFLECVQDMDHENMFWYRQDPGLGLRLIYFSYDVKMKEKGDIPEGYSVSREKKERFSLILESASTNQTSMYLCASSWTVYNEQFFGPGTRLTVL.

V and J are TRBV6-5 and TRBJ1-5; 8 nucleotides align to TRBD1. This CDR3 is 15 amino acids long. The germline CDR1 and CDR2 sequences are MNHEY and SVGAGI. V lost 6 bases and J lost 2; bases outside the gene matches: 6. In DNA, the CDR3 is TGTGCCAGCAGCAGGACAGGGCTTGGCAATCAGCCCCAGCATTTT. This gives the protein CASSRTGLGNQPQHF.

The gene calls are TRBV7-8 and TRBJ1-5, with 9 bases identical to TRBD1. This CDR3 is built from 14 residues. J lost 7 bases, V lost 4 bases, and 5 bases had no gene match. Germline assignment: CDR1 SGHVS and CDR2 FQNEAQ. CDR3 residues: CASSSTGGRQPQHF. CDR3 nucleotide sequence: TGTGCCAGCAGCTCCACAGGGGGCAGGCAGCCCCAGCATTTT.

This clone was seen more than once but under ten times. The chain couples TRBV18 to TRBJ1-5; no clear D. The CDR3 has 16 residues. Germline V gene lookup returns CDR1 KGHSH and CDR2 LQKENI. Trimming removed 4 bases at V and 2 bases at J, with 15 bases between. This CDR3 reads CASSQIMEVGNQPQHF. CDR3 DNA: TGTGCCAGCTCACAGATCATGGAGGTGGGCAATCAGCCCCAGCATTTT.

The gene calls are TRBV4-1 and TRBJ2-7; 8 nucleotides agree with TRBD1. CDR1 and CDR2 (germline): MGHRA, YSYEKL. The J segment lost 2 bases and the V segment lost 0 bases, leaving 6 bases of the junction unmatched. The CDR3 is 16 amino acids. CDR3 sequence (DNA): TGCGCCAGCAGCCAAGATTTAGGGACAGGAACCTACGAGCAGTACTTC. This sequence encodes CASSQDLGTGTYEQYF.

The rearrangement joins TRBV6-1 to TRBJ2-7; 9 nucleotides line up with TRBD1. V shed 5 bases, J shed 5 bases, and the junction held 10 bases outside the gene matches. Germline V gene sequence: CDR1 MNHNS, CDR2 SASEGT. This CDR3 has 15 residues. The CDR3 bases are TGTGCCAGCAGTTCCGGCGGGACAGGGAGCCACGAGCAGTACTTC. Encoded protein: CASSSGGTGSHEQYF.

The rearrangement joins TRBV19 to TRBJ1-1; D not resolved. This CDR3 spans 14 amino acids. Germline CDR1 reads LNHDA; CDR2 reads SQIVND (reference sequence). V was cut by 3 bases and J by 0 bases, with 8 bases left in between. The CDR3 coding sequence is TGTGCCAGTAGTATTAGGACTTTGAACACTGAAGCTTTCTTT. The encoded protein is CASSIRTLNTEAFF.

The chain uses TRBV27 and TRBJ2-5; TRBD2 agrees at 10 bases. The J segment lost 0 bases and the V segment lost 6 bases, leaving 10 bases of the junction unmatched. This CDR3 is 17 amino acids long. Germline V gives CDR1 MNHEY, CDR2 SMNVEV (reference sequence). The CDR3: CASSRRGAGGYQETQYF. In DNA form, the CDR3 reads TGTGCCAGCAGCCGGCGGGGAGCGGGAGGGTACCAAGAGACCCAGTACTTC.

The V and J genes are TRBV10-3 and TRBJ1-1; 8 bases line up with TRBD1. Trimming at V came to 8 bases and at J to 8 bases, leaving 10 bases not matched to a gene. This CDR3 is 13 amino acids long. From germline, CDR1 is ENHRY and CDR2 SYGVKD. The CDR3 coding sequence is TGTGCCATCTCGACAGGGGTGGGTAGAGAAGCTTTCTTT. It is translated as CAISTGVGREAFF.

V and J are TRBV6-1 and TRBJ2-3; 12 nucleotides align to TRBD2. The length of the CDR3 is 16 residues. With V trimmed by 4 bases and J by 6 bases, 8 bases remained unmatched. Germline V gene data show CDR1 as MNHNS and CDR2 as SASEGT. CDR3: CASSGRTSGVGDTQYF. CDR3 DNA: TGTGCCAGCAGTGGGAGGACTAGCGGGGTGGGGGATACGCAGTATTTT.

V and J are TRBV27 and TRBJ2-2, with D maybe TRBD1 (5 bases). This CDR3 contains 14 residues. Trimming removed 7 bases from V and 6 bases from J, with 15 bases in between. Germline-derived CDR1 and CDR2 are MNHEY and SMNVEV (reference sequence). The CDR3 sequence: CASMGRLLSGELFF. CDR3 sequence (DNA): TGTGCCAGCATGGGGCGGTTATTGTCCGGGGAGCTGTTTTTT.

The chain employs TRBV6-4 and TRBJ2-1; 8 bases are shared with TRBD2. Germline lookup yields CDR1 MRHNA and CDR2 SNTAGT. With 2 bases clipped from V and 8 bases from J, the junction kept 8 bases outside the gene matches. The CDR3 sequence is 15 residues long. In DNA, the CDR3 is TGTGCCAGCAGTGACCTCTGGACTAGCTCGGATGAGCAGTTCTTC. This encodes CASSDLWTSSDEQFF.

In the case of this clone: The junction departs from germline at one end; a sequencing error may be responsible. V usage is TRBV7-9 and J usage is TRBJ1-4; D possibly corresponds to TRBD1 (6 bases). The CDR3 is 16 amino acids. Germline V gives CDR1 SEHNR, CDR2 FQNEAQ (reference sequence). The CDR3 sequence is CSSSPGRGGPFLKLFF. In DNA form, the CDR3 reads TGTTCCAGCAGCCCCGGTCGGGGGGGCCCATTCCTAAAACTGTTTTTT.